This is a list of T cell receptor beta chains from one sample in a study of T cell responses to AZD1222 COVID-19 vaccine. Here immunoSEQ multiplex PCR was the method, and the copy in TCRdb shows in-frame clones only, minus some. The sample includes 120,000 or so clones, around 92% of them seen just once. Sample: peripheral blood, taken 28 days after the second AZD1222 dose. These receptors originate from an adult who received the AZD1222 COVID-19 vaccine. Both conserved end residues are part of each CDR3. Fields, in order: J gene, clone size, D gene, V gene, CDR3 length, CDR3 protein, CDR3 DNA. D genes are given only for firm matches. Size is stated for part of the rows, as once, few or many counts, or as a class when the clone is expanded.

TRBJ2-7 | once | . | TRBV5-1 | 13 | CASSLSRANEQYF | TGCGCCAGCAGCTTGTCCAGGGCCAACGAGCAGTACTTC
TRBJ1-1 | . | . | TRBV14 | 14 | CASSQVGGGTEAFF | TGTGCCAGCAGCCAAGTTGGGGGCGGCACTGAAGCTTTCTTT
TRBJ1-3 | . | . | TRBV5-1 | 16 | CASSLDRQSSGNTIYF | TGCGCCAGCAGCTTGGACAGGCAGAGCTCTGGAAACACCATATATTTT
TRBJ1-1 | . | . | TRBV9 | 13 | CASNVDVNTEAFF | TGTGCCAGCAACGTGGATGTGAACACTGAAGCTTTCTTT
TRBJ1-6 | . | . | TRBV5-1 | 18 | CASSLAATGDSYNSPLHF | TGCGCCAGCAGCTTGGCCGCGACCGGGGACTCCTATAATTCACCCCTCCACTTT
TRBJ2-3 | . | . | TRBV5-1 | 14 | CASSLISSTDTQYF | TGCGCCAGCAGCTTGATTTCTAGCACAGATACGCAGTATTTT
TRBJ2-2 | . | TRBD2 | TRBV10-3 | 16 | CAISVTSGSQTGELFF | TGTGCCATCAGTGTGACTAGCGGGAGTCAAACCGGGGAGCTGTTTTTT
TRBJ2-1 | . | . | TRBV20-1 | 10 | CSAQNNEQFF | TGCAGTGCCCAGAACAATGAGCAGTTCTTC
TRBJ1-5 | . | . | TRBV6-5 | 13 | CASTGTYDQPQHF | TGTGCCAGCACCGGGACTTACGATCAGCCCCAGCATTTT
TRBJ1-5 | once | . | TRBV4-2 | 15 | CASSQDTGSNQPQHF | TGTGCCAGCAGCCAAGATACGGGTAGCAATCAGCCCCAGCATTTT
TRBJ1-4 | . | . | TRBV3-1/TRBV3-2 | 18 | CASSQDWGVGGHNEKLFF | TGTGCCAGCAGCCAAGATTGGGGCGTCGGCGGGCATAATGAAAAACTGTTTTTT
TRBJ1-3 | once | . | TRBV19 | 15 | CASSITVLSGNTIYF | TGTGCCAGTAGTATTACGGTCCTCTCTGGAAACACCATATATTTT
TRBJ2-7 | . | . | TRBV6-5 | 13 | CASREGGSYEQYF | TGTGCCAGCAGGGAGGGGGGTTCCTACGAGCAGTACTTC
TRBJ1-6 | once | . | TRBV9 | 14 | CASSVEGWGSPLHF | TGTGCCAGCAGCGTCGAGGGGTGGGGTTCACCCCTCCACTTT
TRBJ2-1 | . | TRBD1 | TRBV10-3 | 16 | CAISEIGDSPYNEQFF | TGTGCCATCAGTGAGATTGGGGACAGCCCCTACAATGAGCAGTTCTTC
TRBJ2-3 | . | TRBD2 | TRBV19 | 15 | CASSGAGGHPDTQYF | TGTGCCAGTAGTGGGGCGGGAGGGCACCCAGATACGCAGTATTTT
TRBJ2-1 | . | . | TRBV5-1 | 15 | CASSPSPSSYNEQFF | TGCGCCAGCAGCCCATCCCCGAGCTCCTACAATGAGCAGTTCTTC